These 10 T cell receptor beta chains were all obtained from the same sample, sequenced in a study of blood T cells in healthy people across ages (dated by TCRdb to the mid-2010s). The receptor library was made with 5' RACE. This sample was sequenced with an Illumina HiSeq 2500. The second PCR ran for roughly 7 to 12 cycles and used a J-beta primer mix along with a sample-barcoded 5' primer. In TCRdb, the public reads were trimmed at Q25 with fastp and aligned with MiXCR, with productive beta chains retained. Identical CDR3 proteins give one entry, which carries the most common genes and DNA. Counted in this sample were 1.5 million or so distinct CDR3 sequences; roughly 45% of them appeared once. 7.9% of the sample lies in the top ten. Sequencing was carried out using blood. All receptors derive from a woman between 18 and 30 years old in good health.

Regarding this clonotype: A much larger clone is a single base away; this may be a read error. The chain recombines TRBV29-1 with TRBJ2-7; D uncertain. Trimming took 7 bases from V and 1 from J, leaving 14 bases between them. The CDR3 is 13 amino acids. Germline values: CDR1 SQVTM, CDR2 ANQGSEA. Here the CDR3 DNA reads TGCAGCGCAATACCGGACGGGTCCTACGAGCAGTACTTC. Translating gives CSAIPDGSYEQYF.

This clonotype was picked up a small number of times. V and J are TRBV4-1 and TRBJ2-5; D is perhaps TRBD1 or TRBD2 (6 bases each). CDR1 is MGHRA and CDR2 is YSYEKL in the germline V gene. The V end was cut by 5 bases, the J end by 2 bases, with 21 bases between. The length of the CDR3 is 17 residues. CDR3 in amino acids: CASSFEGGRERQETQYF. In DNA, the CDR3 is TGCGCCAGCAGCTTTGAGGGGGGCCGGGAGAGACAAGAGACCCAGTACTTC.

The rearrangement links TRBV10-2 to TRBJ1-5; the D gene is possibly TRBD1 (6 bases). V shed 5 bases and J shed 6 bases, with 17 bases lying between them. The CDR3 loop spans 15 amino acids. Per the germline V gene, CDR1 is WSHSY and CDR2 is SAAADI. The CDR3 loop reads CASSRKGETGQPQHF. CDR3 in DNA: TGCGCCAGCAGTCGGAAGGGGGAGACAGGTCAGCCCCAGCATTTT.

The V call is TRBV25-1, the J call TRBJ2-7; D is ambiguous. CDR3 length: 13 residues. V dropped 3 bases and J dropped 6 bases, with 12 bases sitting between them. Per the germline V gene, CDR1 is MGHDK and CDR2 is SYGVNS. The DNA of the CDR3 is TGTGCCAGCAGTGAGTTGCAGGTCTCCGAGCAGTACTTC. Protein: CASSELQVSEQYF.

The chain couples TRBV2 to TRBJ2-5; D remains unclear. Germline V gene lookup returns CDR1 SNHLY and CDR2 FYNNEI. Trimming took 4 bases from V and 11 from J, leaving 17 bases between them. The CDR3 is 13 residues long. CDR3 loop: CASSVGWKDEQYF. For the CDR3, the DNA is TGTGCCAGCAGTGTTGGTTGGAAAGATGAGCAGTACTTC.

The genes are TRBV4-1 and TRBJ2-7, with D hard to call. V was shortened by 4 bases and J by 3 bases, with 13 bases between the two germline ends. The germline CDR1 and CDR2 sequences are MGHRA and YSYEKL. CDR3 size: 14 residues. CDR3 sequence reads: CASSPRPGSYEQYF. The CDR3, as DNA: TGCGCCAGCAGCCCCCGCCCTGGTAGCTACGAGCAGTACTTC.

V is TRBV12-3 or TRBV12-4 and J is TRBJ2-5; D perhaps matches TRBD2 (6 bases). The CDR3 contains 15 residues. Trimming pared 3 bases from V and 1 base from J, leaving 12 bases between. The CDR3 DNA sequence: TGTGCCAGCAGTTTTCGGGACTGGTCCCAAGAGACCCAGTACTTC. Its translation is CASSFRDWSQETQYF.

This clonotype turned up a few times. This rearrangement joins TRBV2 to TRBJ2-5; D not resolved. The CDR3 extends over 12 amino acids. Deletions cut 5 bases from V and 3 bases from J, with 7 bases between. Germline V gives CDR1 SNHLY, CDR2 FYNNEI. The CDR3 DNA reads TGTGCCAGCAGTCAGCCCAAAGAGACCCAGTACTTC. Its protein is CASSQPKETQYF. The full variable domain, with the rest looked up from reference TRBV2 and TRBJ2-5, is EPEVTQTPSHQVTQMGQEVILRCVPISNHLYFYWYRQILGQKVEFLVSFYNNEISEKSEIFDDQFSVERPDGSNFTLKIRSTKLEDSAMYFCASSQPKETQYFGPGTRLLVL.

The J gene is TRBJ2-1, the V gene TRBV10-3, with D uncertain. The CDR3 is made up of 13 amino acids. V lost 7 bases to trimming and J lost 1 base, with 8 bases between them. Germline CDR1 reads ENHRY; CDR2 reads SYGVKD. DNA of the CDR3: TGTGCCATCACTAGTGTATCCTACAATGAGCAGTTCTTC. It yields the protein CAITSVSYNEQFF.

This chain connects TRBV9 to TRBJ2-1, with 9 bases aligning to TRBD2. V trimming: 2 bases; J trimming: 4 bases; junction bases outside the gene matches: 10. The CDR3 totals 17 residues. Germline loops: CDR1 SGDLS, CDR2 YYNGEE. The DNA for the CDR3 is TGTGCCAGCAGCGTGGGGACTAGCCCGGCAGCTTACAATGAGCAGTTCTTC. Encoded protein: CASSVGTSPAAYNEQFF. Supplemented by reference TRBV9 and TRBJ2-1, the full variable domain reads DSGVTQTPKHLITATGQRVTLRCSPRSGDLSVYWYQQSLDQGLQFLIQYYNGEERAKGNILERFSAQQFPDLHSELNLSSLELGDSALYFCASSVGTSPAAYNEQFFGPGTRLTVL.